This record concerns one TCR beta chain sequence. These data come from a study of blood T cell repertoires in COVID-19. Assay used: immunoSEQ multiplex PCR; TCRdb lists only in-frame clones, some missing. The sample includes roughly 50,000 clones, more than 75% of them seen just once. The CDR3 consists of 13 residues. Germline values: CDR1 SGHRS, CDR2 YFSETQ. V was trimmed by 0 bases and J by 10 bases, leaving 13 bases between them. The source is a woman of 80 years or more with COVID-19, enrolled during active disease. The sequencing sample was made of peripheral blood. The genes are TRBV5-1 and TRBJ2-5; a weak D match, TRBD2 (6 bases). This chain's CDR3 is CASSLEGHGGQYF. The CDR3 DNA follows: TGCGCCAGCAGCTTGGAAGGCCACGGGGGCCAGTACTTC.